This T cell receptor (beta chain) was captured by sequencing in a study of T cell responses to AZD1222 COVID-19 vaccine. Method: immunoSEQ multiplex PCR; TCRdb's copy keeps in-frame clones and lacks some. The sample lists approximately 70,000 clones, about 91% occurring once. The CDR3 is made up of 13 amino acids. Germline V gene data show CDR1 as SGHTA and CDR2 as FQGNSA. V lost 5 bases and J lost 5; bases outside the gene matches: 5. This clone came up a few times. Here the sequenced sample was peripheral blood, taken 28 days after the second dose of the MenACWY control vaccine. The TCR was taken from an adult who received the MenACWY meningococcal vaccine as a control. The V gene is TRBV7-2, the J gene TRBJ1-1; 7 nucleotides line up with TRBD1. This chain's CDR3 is CASSPPTGTEAFF. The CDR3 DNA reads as TGTGCCAGCAGCCCCCCGACAGGGACTGAAGCTTTCTTT. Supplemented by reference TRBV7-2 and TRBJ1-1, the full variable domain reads GAGVSQSPSNKVTEKGKDVELRCDPISGHTALYWYRQSLGQGLEFLIYFQGNSAPDKSGLPSDRFSAERTGGSVSTLTIQRTQQEDSAVYLCASSPPTGTEAFFGQGTRLTVV.